This T cell receptor (beta chain) was captured by sequencing in a study of blood T cell repertoires in COVID-19. Background on the study: Acute and convalescent COVID-19 specimens originated in the United States, Italy and Spain. The analysed material was cDNA or gDNA that came from T cells, B-cell-depleted T cells, or PBMCs.

V lost 4 bases, J lost 2 bases, and 8 bases lay in between. The CDR3 has 13 amino acids. Source study methods: Scientists estimated how many nucleated cells there were by amplifying reference gene primers. Assay used: immunoSEQ multiplex PCR; TCRdb lists only in-frame clones, some missing. Clone size and the V and J calls come from that table; the DNA yielded D and trimming. The table includes approximately 240,000 clones, nearly 85% detected once. The chain links TRBV12-3 or TRBV12-4 to TRBJ1-2; no definite D call. The TCR sequence derives from a human donor in a cohort sampled during active COVID-19. The sequenced material came from peripheral blood. CDR3 protein: CASSSQKNYGYTF. DNA of the CDR3: TGTGCCAGCAGTTCTCAGAAGAACTATGGCTACACCTTC.